Below, one TCR beta chain is given with its context. The data derive from a study of blood T cell repertoires in COVID-19. Study as a whole: The United States, Italy and Spain provided the acute and convalescent COVID-19 samples. In each case, the material was cDNA or gDNA derived from T cells, B-cell-depleted T cells, or PBMCs.

Only in-frame clones appear in the TCRdb table, and some are missing; sequencing was by immunoSEQ multiplex PCR. The data show under 300,000 clones, with approximately 80% seen just once and 2% to 2.5% held by the top ten. CDR3 length: 15 amino acids. V was trimmed by 10 bases and J by 0 bases, leaving 16 bases between them. Germline V gene lookup returns CDR1 MNHEY and CDR2 SVGAGI. Material for sequencing was peripheral blood. This TCR came from a man aged 40-49 years who had recovered from COVID-19. The gene calls are TRBV6-5 and TRBJ1-3; D is unclear. CDR3 amino acids: CAIETAAYSGNTIYF. The CDR3, as DNA: TGTGCCATAGAGACGGCAGCGTACTCTGGAAACACCATATATTTT.